One sample yielded the 6 T cell receptor beta chains listed below, sequenced in a study of T cell clonotyping in hematopoietic cell transplantation. Sequencing was performed with immunoSEQ multiplex PCR; in TCRdb, only in-frame clones are kept and a portion is missing. The table lists tens of thousands of clones, around nine tenths of them singletons. The sequencing sample was made of peripheral blood mononuclear cells. These receptors were obtained from a woman aged 35 to 49 in good health. Some clones in this sample may be carry-over from other donors' samples.

This chain uses TRBV6-5 with TRBJ2-7, with D possibly TRBD2 on 6 matching bases. CDR1 and CDR2 (germline): MNHEY, SVGAGI. V was shortened by 0 bases and J by 6 bases, with 9 bases between the two germline ends. This CDR3 spans 13 amino acids. CDR3 amino acids: CASSYSMGGEQYF. CDR3 sequence (DNA): TGTGCCAGCAGTTACTCGATGGGGGGCGAGCAGTACTTC.

The CDR3 sequence is CASSHIGAGGKETQYF. CDR3 nucleotide sequence: TGTGCCAGCAGCCACATAGGGGCGGGAGGGAAGGAGACCCAGTACTTC. J is TRBJ2-5 and V is TRBV4-2; 9 positions match TRBD2. This CDR3 has 16 residues. V dropped 3 bases and J dropped 5; count of bases not matched to a gene: 10. Germline V gene lookup returns CDR1 LGHNA and CDR2 YNFKEQ.

The chain uses TRBV11-3 and TRBJ2-1; perhaps TRBD2 as D (6 bases). V lost 8 bases, J lost 7 bases, and 18 bases lay in between. Germline CDR1 reads SGHNT; CDR2 reads YENEEA. This CDR3 contains 14 residues. In DNA form, the CDR3 reads TGTGCCAGCTGTCTTGGCTCGGAGGGGAATGAGCAGTTCTTC. It is translated as CASCLGSEGNEQFF.

This clone was picked up one time. The chain links TRBV30 to TRBJ1-1; the D gene is possibly TRBD1 (5 bases). This CDR3 is built from 15 residues. The germline V gene has CDR1 GTSNPN and CDR2 SVGIG (reference sequence). Trimming shortened V by 4 bases and J by 3 bases, and 18 bases separated the two germline ends. The CDR3 nucleotides are TGTGCCTGGAAGGCACCCCCTTCGGGGGACACTGAAGCTTTCTTT. Translation gives CAWKAPPSGDTEAFF.

The chain couples TRBV5-1 to TRBJ1-5; a weak D match, TRBD1 (6 bases). The CDR3 loop spans 14 amino acids. Germline V gene sequence: CDR1 SGHRS, CDR2 YFSETQ. The V and J ends lost 5 bases and 7 bases respectively, with 16 bases between them. The CDR3 loop reads CASRENRDGQPQHF. The CDR3 DNA sequence: TGCGCCAGCAGGGAAAACAGGGACGGGCAGCCCCAGCATTTT.

This clone was seen only once. DNA for the CDR3: TGTGCCTGGATTAGGGGGAGCTCCTACAATGAGCAGTTCTTC. Its translation: CAWIRGSSYNEQFF. V and J are TRBV30 and TRBJ2-1; D is perhaps TRBD1 (6 bases). Germline CDR1 GTSNPN, CDR2 SVGIG (reference sequence). V lost 4 bases, J lost 0 bases, and 10 bases lay in between. The CDR3 has 14 residues.